These 2 T cell receptor beta chains were sequenced from one sample in a study of T cells in localized non-small cell lung cancer. Generated by immunoSEQ multiplex PCR, the TCRdb table keeps only in-frame clones and is missing some. In the table there are 45,000 to 55,000 clones, around 86% of which are singletons. The material sequenced was peripheral blood, taken before any cancer treatment. The receptors here all came from a male donor aged 60 or older with stage III squamous cell lung carcinoma.

J is TRBJ2-1 and V is TRBV9; D remains ambiguous. The V gene lost 0 bases and the J gene lost 0 bases, with 4 bases spanning the gap. The CDR3 contains 14 residues. The germline V gene has CDR1 SGDLS and CDR2 YYNGEE. Here the CDR3 DNA reads TGTGCCAGCAGCGTAGATCCCTCCTACAATGAGCAGTTCTTC. Translated: CASSVDPSYNEQFF.

The chain employs TRBV9 and TRBJ2-5; 8 bases match TRBD2. Germline V gives CDR1 SGDLS, CDR2 YYNGEE. The junction had 7 bases not matched to a gene; V was cut back by 2 bases and J by 4 bases. CDR3 size: 15 residues. The CDR3 region is CASSVVAGGAETQYF. The CDR3, as DNA: TGTGCCAGCAGCGTGGTCGCCGGGGGGGCAGAGACCCAGTACTTC. The variable domain in full, with the rest retrieved from reference TRBV9 and TRBJ2-5, is DSGVTQTPKHLITATGQRVTLRCSPRSGDLSVYWYQQSLDQGLQFLIQYYNGEERAKGNILERFSAQQFPDLHSELNLSSLELGDSALYFCASSVVAGGAETQYFGPGTRLLVL.